The rows below give T cell receptor beta chains drawn from one sample of a study of T cell responses to AZD1222 COVID-19 vaccine. Produced via immunoSEQ multiplex PCR; TCRdb's table is partial and in-frame only. This sample has some 100,000 clones, with roughly 91% found just once. The specimen comprised peripheral blood, sampled 28 days after the second AZD1222 dose. These receptors originate from an adult who received the AZD1222 COVID-19 vaccine. Both conserved end residues are part of each CDR3. Fields, in order: D gene, clone size, V gene, J gene, CDR3 DNA, CDR3 protein. D genes are given only for firm matches. Size tells how often a clone was seen (once, few, many) or the class of an expanded clone, and some rows leave it out.

>.|.|TRBV3-1/TRBV3-2|TRBJ1-2
TGTGCCAGCAGCCAGTCCAGGGAGGTCTATGGCTACACCTTC
CASSQSREVYGYTF
>TRBD1|.|TRBV19|TRBJ1-2
TGTGCCAGTAGTACCTGGGGACAGGGGAGCTATGGCTACACCTTC
CASSTWGQGSYGYTF
>.|.|TRBV19|TRBJ1-1
TGTGCCAGTACGTTACGACAGGTGAGGAGGAACACTGAAGCTTTCTTT
CASTLRQVRRNTEAFF
>TRBD1|.|TRBV19|TRBJ1-1
TGTGCCAGTAGCCCACCGGGACAGGGAAAAGCTTTCTTT
CASSPPGQGKAFF
>TRBD2|.|TRBV4-1|TRBJ2-1
TGCGCCAGCAGCCAAGATCAGACTAGCGGGACCCTGTACAATGAGCAGTTCTTC
CASSQDQTSGTLYNEQFF
>.|.|TRBV5-5|TRBJ1-1
TGTGCCAGCAGCCGAGATCCAGCGGGGGGGATGAGTACTGAAGCTTTCTTT
CASSRDPAGGMSTEAFF
>.|few|TRBV19|TRBJ2-2
TGTGCCAGTAGTATTAATTTAGCGGAGGGGTCACGGGAGCTGTTTTTT
CASSINLAEGSRELFF
>TRBD2|.|TRBV4-2|TRBJ2-3
TGTGCCAGCAGCCAAGTCTTGGGACTAGCGGGAGGCACAGATACGCAGTATTTT
CASSQVLGLAGGTDTQYF
>TRBD1|.|TRBV12-5|TRBJ2-3
TGTGCTAGTGGACCATCGAACCACAGGGGGACCTGGAGCACAGATACGCAGTATTTT
CASGPSNHRGTWSTDTQYF
>TRBD2|.|TRBV28|TRBJ2-3
TGTGCCAGCAGTACCCGGACGGACACCGGGACTAGCGGGATGCTCACAGATACGCAGTATTTT
CASSTRTDTGTSGMLTDTQYF
>TRBD1|.|TRBV9|TRBJ1-2
TGTGCCAGCAGCGCCCCGGGACAGGGGGCCCTCTACACCTTC
CASSAPGQGALYTF
>.|.|TRBV11-2|TRBJ1-2
TGTGCCAGCAGCTCCTCCCATGGGGGGAACTATGGCTACACCTTC
CASSSSHGGNYGYTF
>TRBD1|.|TRBV7-2|TRBJ2-1
TGTGCCAGCAGCTCCTGGACAGGAGACAATGAGCAGTTCTTC
CASSSWTGDNEQFF
>.|once|TRBV7-3|TRBJ1-6
TGTGCCAGCAGCCCGCAAGGGGGGGACCCCTATAATTCACCCCTCCACTTT
CASSPQGGDPYNSPLHF
>TRBD1|.|TRBV6-5|TRBJ1-3
TGTGCCAGCAGTTATTCGACAGGGTCTACTGGAAACACCATATATTTT
CASSYSTGSTGNTIYF
>TRBD2|.|TRBV3-1/TRBV3-2|TRBJ2-5
TGTGCCAGCAGCCCCCCGGGGGGCCAAGAGACCCAGTACTTC
CASSPPGGQETQYF
>.|.|TRBV11-2|TRBJ2-3
TGTGCCAGCAGCCCCGGGGACGGCGGACTACCTGGCACAGATACGCAGTATTTT
CASSPGDGGLPGTDTQYF
>TRBD2|.|TRBV4-1|TRBJ2-3
TGCGCCAGCAGCCAAACCGTAGCGGGGGGGGTAGATACGCAGTATTTT
CASSQTVAGGVDTQYF
>TRBD1|.|TRBV7-7|TRBJ2-1
TGTGCTAGCAGCTCCAGACAGGGGGAGGACTACAATGAGCAGTTCTTC
CASSSRQGEDYNEQFF
>TRBD1|.|TRBV6-5|TRBJ2-7
TGTGCCAGCACTAGGACAGGGGGGAACTACGAGCAGTACTTC
CASTRTGGNYEQYF
>.|.|TRBV2|TRBJ1-2
TGTGCCAGCAGGCTAACCGACAGTTGGACCTTC
CASRLTDSWTF
>TRBD2|.|TRBV7-9|TRBJ2-5
TGTGCCAGCAGCTTACCTCAGGGGCCCCGGGAGGGAGAGACCCAGTACTTC
CASSLPQGPREGETQYF
>.|.|TRBV7-9|TRBJ1-5
TGTGCCAGCAGCTTAGTAGGTGGGGTGGCAGGTAGCAATCAGCCCCAGCATTTT
CASSLVGGVAGSNQPQHF
>TRBD2|.|TRBV11-3|TRBJ2-1
TGTGCCAGCAGCTTTTTCGCGGGGGACTACAATGAGCAGTTCTTC
CASSFFAGDYNEQFF
>.|.|TRBV4-1|TRBJ2-7
TGCGCCAGCAGCCAATCGCCGGTCTACTACGAGCAGTACTTC
CASSQSPVYYEQYF
>.|.|TRBV4-2|TRBJ2-7
TGTGCCAGCAGCCAAGGGCAGGGAGAGGCCTACGAGCAGTACTTC
CASSQGQGEAYEQYF
>TRBD2|few|TRBV7-3|TRBJ2-7
TGTGCCAGCAGCTTAGGCGCGGGGGGACTAGTTACCTACGAGCAGTACTTC
CASSLGAGGLVTYEQYF
>TRBD2|.|TRBV30|TRBJ2-5
TGTGCCTGGAGTGTATTACGGGGGGGAGGGCAAGAGACCCAGTACTTC
CAWSVLRGGGQETQYF
>.|.|TRBV3-1/TRBV3-2|TRBJ1-6
TGTGCCAGCAGCCAATTCGACTACAGTTCACCCCTCCACTTT
CASSQFDYSSPLHF
>.|.|TRBV7-2|TRBJ2-7
TGTGCCAGCAGCTTAAGGCAGGGCCCGCGCAACGAGCAGTACTTC
CASSLRQGPRNEQYF
>.|.|TRBV30|TRBJ1-2
TGTGCCTGGAGTGAACAGTCCAGCTATGGCTACACCTTC
CAWSEQSSYGYTF
>.|.|TRBV7-9|TRBJ2-1
TGTGCCAGCAGCTCTGGGAATGAGCAGTTCTTC
CASSSGNEQFF
>TRBD1|.|TRBV4-3|TRBJ1-1
TGCGCCAGCAGCCAAGACACAGGGGGACCTGAAGCTTTCTTT
CASSQDTGGPEAFF
>.|.|TRBV15|TRBJ1-2
TGTGCCACCAGCAGAGGTCTGGGGGCCCAGGCCTACTATGGCTACACCTTC
CATSRGLGAQAYYGYTF
>TRBD1|.|TRBV7-2|TRBJ2-1
TGTGCCAGCAGCCTTACGGGACAGCCCTACAATGAGCAGTTCTTC
CASSLTGQPYNEQFF
>.|once|TRBV9|TRBJ2-3
TGTGCCAGCAGTTCTAGCTCGGATACGCAGTATTTT
CASSSSSDTQYF
>.|.|TRBV5-1|TRBJ1-4
TGCGCCAGCAGCTTGGCCGTGGGGAATGAGGGAGAAAAACTGTTTTTT
CASSLAVGNEGEKLFF
>.|.|TRBV4-1|TRBJ2-3
TGCGCCAGCAGCCAAGATGGGGCGGGGAACACAGATACGCAGTATTTT
CASSQDGAGNTDTQYF
>TRBD1|once|TRBV9|TRBJ1-5
TGTGCCAGCAGCGCCGGCGGGTCTGACAGGGTTAATCAGCCCCAGCATTTT
CASSAGGSDRVNQPQHF
>.|.|TRBV3-1/TRBV3-2|TRBJ2-1
TGTGCCAGCAGCCAAGGAAACACCGGGGTCTACAATGAGCAGTTCTTC
CASSQGNTGVYNEQFF
>TRBD1|.|TRBV19|TRBJ1-6
TGTGCCAGTAGTGGAATTCGGACAGGGAGGAATTCACCCCTCCACTTT
CASSGIRTGRNSPLHF